Listed here are 3 T cell receptor beta chains from one sample, sequenced in a study of tumor-infiltrating lymphocytes in primary liver carcinoma. A primer in the constant region served to generate TCR beta cDNA from about 480 ng of total RNA. Each TCR beta library was derived from three nested multiplex PCR rounds that employed slightly modified ARM-PCR. Forward primers for TRBV1-TRBV30 and a C-beta reverse primer served the first two PCR rounds, at 10 cycles each. Using its own MiXCR run on the multiplex PCR reads, TCRdb lists one record per CDR3 protein. Of around 71,000 distinct CDR3 sequences in the sample, 71% are singletons; the top ten hold about an eighth. Total RNA and DNA came together from around 20-30 mg of bulk tissue without cell sorting. Sequencing was performed on liver tumor tissue from sampling region 4. The subset denotes: tumor region T4, right-lateral pole. The receptors stem from a woman aged 55-70 years with primary liver carcinoma and hepatitis B virus infection.

As to this clonotype: A read error is likely, as this CDR3 ends without the conserved phenylalanine or tryptophan. The chain recombines TRBV11-2 with TRBJ2-3, with D maybe TRBD2 (5 bases). The CDR3 has 17 residues. Germline V gives CDR1 SGHAT, CDR2 FQNNGV. The CDR3 sequence: CASGLAMGRKSTDRQYS. The DNA for the CDR3 is TGTGCCAGCGGCTTAGCAATGGGGAGAAAGAGCACAGATAGGCAGTATTCT.

A word on this clonotype: One base away lies a much larger clone, so this may be a sequencing read error. The chain employs TRBV7-9 and TRBJ1-3; D perhaps matches TRBD1 (6 bases). Germline V gene sequence: CDR1 SEHNR, CDR2 FQNEAQ (reference sequence). Trimming removed 5 bases at V and 2 bases at J, with 16 bases between. CDR3 length: 16 amino acids. CDR3 loop: CASSRQVGAAGNTIYF. The CDR3 bases are TGTGCCAGCAGCCGACAGGTGGGAGCAGCTGGAAACACCATATATTTT.

On this clonotype itself: The CDR3 ends on some other residue instead of the conserved phenylalanine or tryptophan, so this is likely a read error. Because the CDR3's place on the DNA is in doubt, the DNA is left out and the CDR3 is given as listed by TCRdb. The chain is built from TRBV11-3 and TRBJ2-7; the D call of TRBD1 is as the table states it, not checked on the DNA. The CDR3 is 15 amino acids long, termini counted. CDR1 is SGHNT and CDR2 is YENEEA in the germline V gene. CDR3: CANSPGTGGNYEQHS.